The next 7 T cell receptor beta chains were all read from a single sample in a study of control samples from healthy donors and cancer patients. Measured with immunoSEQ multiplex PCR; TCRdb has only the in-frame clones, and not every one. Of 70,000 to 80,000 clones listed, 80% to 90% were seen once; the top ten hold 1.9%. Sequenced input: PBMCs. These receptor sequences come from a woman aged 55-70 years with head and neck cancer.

The CDR3 loop is CAWSAYGTSGRLAQYF. The CDR3 DNA sequence: TGTGCCTGGAGTGCCTACGGGACTAGCGGGAGGTTAGCGCAGTATTTT. V gene TRBV30 combines with J gene TRBJ2-3; the match to TRBD2 covers 15 bases. Trimming removed 1 base from V and 10 bases from J; junction bases left unmatched: 9. The CDR3 is 16 amino acids. CDR1 and CDR2 (germline): GTSNPN, SVGIG (reference sequence).

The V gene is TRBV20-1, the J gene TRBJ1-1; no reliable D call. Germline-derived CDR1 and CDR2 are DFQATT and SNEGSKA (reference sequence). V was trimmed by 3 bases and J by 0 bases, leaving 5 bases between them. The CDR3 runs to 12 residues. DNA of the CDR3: TGCAGTGCTAGTTCCTTGAACACTGAAGCTTTCTTT. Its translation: CSASSLNTEAFF.

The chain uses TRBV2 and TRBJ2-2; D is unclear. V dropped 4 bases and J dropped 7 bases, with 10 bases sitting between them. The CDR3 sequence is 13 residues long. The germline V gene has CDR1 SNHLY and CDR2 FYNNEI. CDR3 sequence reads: CASSVVRDGELFF. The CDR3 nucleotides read TGTGCCAGCAGTGTGGTAAGGGACGGGGAGCTGTTTTTT.

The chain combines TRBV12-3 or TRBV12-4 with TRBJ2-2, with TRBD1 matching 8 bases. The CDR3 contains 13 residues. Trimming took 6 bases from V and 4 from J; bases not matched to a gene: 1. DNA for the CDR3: TGTGCCAGCAGGGGGACAGGCACCGGGGAGCTGTTTTTT. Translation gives CASRGTGTGELFF.

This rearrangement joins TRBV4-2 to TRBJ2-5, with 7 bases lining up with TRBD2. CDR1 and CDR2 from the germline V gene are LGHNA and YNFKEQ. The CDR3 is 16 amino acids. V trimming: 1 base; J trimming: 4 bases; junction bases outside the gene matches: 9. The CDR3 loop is CASSQGSAGVTETQYF. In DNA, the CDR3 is TGTGCCAGCAGCCAAGGGTCGGCGGGAGTAACAGAGACCCAGTACTTC.

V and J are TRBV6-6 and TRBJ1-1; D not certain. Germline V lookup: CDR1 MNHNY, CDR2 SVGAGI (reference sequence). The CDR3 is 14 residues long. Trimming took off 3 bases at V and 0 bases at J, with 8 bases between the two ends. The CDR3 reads CASSYAQVNTEAFF. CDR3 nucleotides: TGTGCCAGCAGTTATGCCCAAGTGAACACTGAAGCTTTCTTT.

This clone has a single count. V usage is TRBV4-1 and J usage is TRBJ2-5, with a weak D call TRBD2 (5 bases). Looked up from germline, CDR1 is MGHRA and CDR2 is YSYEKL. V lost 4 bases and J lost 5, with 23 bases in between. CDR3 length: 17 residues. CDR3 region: CASSPLILMGSIETQYF. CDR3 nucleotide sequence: TGCGCCAGCAGCCCGCTTATCCTTATGGGGAGCATTGAGACCCAGTACTTC.